Presented here are 14 T cell receptor beta chains from one specimen sequenced in a study of blood T cell repertoires in COVID-19. Clones were read by immunoSEQ multiplex PCR, and TCRdb kept only the in-frame ones, dropping some. Of over 200,000 clones in the sample, approximately 82% are singletons; the top ten hold around 7.9%. The sample taken for sequencing was peripheral blood. Receptor source: a middle-aged man with active or convalescent COVID-19.

The table lists this clone with a count of one. This chain uses TRBV11-2 with TRBJ1-4; no clear D. The CDR3 has 15 residues. V gave up 5 bases and J gave up 4 bases, with 14 bases separating them. CDR1 and CDR2 from the germline V gene are SGHAT and FQNNGV. The CDR3 region is CASSADGVGNEKLFF. Written as DNA, the CDR3 is TGTGCCAGCAGCGCAGACGGGGTCGGTAATGAAAAACTGTTTTTT.

The chain combines TRBV29-1 with TRBJ1-1; D unresolved. The CDR3 is 13 amino acids. V lost 4 bases to trimming and J lost 3 bases, with 12 bases between them. The germline V gene encodes CDR1 SQVTM and CDR2 ANQGSEA. For the CDR3, the DNA is TGCAGCGTTGTCCACCTTGGAGACACTGAAGCTTTCTTT. Translation: CSVVHLGDTEAFF.

CDR3 region: CASSPGLAGDLETQYF. CDR3 nucleotide sequence: TGTGCCAGCAGCCCTGGACTAGCGGGAGATCTGGAGACCCAGTACTTC. The chain uses TRBV14 and TRBJ2-5; 13 nucleotides line up with TRBD2. With 4 bases clipped from V and 5 bases from J, the junction kept 7 bases outside the gene matches. Germline V gives CDR1 SGHDN, CDR2 FVKESK. The CDR3 sequence is 16 residues long.

The chain joins TRBV24-1 to TRBJ2-1; 11 bases align to TRBD1. Germline V lookup: CDR1 KGHDR, CDR2 SFDVKD. V shed 2 bases, J shed 9 bases, and the junction held 11 bases outside the gene matches. The CDR3 is 17 amino acids. Here the CDR3 DNA reads TGTGCCACCAGTGATTCGCCGGGACAGGGGGTTCTGGGTGAGCAGTTCTTC. This translates into CATSDSPGQGVLGEQFF.

The V call is TRBV19, the J call TRBJ2-3; TRBD1 aligns across 9 bases. The CDR3 contains 15 residues. In germline, CDR1 is LNHDA, CDR2 SQIVND (reference sequence). Trimming removed 3 bases from V and 1 base from J; junction bases left unmatched: 2. CDR3 coding DNA: TGTGCCAGTAGTATGGACAGGGGACGCACAGATACGCAGTATTTT. Amino acid sequence: CASSMDRGRTDTQYF.

This sequence joins TRBV7-9 and TRBJ1-6; 8 bases align to TRBD1. J was trimmed by 1 base and V by 5 bases; bases with no gene match: 7. Germline CDR1 reads SEHNR; CDR2 reads FQNEAQ (reference sequence). This CDR3 contains 17 residues. The CDR3 nucleotides read TGTGCCAGCAGCGGACAGGGAGTCGGTTCCTATAATTCACCCCTCCACTTT. Translation: CASSGQGVGSYNSPLHF. Supplemented by reference TRBV7-9 and TRBJ1-6, the full variable domain reads DTGVSQNPRHKITKRGQNVTFRCDPISEHNRLYWYRQTLGQGPEFLTYFQNEAQLEKSRLLSDRFSAERPKGSFSTLEIQRTEQGDSAMYLCASSGQGVGSYNSPLHFGNGTRLTVT.

Concerning this clone: The junction differs from germline at one of its ends, possibly a read error. The rearrangement links TRBV7-7 to TRBJ2-5; 12 bases match TRBD2. CDR3 size: 16 residues. Germline V gives CDR1 SSHAT, CDR2 FNYEAQ (reference sequence). The CDR3: CASSLAPSGRAETQYF. DNA for the CDR3: TGTGCTAGCAGCTTAGCGCCTAGCGGGAGGGCAGAGACCCAGTACTTC.

This chain joins TRBV5-1 and TRBJ2-1, with D tentatively TRBD1 (5 bases). V lost 6 bases to trimming and J lost 0 bases, with 13 bases between them. Germline V CDR1 and CDR2: SGHRS, YFSETQ. The CDR3 has 15 amino acids. CDR3 coding DNA: TGCGCCAGCACCATCGACAGCCTCTCCTACAATGAGCAGTTCTTC. Its protein product is CASTIDSLSYNEQFF.

V and J are TRBV5-1 and TRBJ1-1; no definite D call. Trimming took off 2 bases at V and 1 base at J, with 9 bases between the two ends. Germline values: CDR1 SGHRS, CDR2 YFSETQ. This CDR3 comprises 14 residues. CDR3 in amino acids: CASSLASKNTEAFF. CDR3 sequence (DNA): TGCGCCAGCAGCTTAGCCTCCAAGAACACTGAAGCTTTCTTT.

This chain links TRBV9 with TRBJ1-4, with 8 bases matching TRBD1. Germline V CDR1 and CDR2: SGDLS, YYNGEE. The CDR3 consists of 17 residues. J gave up 3 bases and V 0 bases, and 7 bases lay outside the gene matches. In DNA, the CDR3 is TGTGCCAGCAGCGTAGGGAGACAGGGGTTTGCTAATGAAAAACTGTTTTTT. Translating gives CASSVGRQGFANEKLFF.

The chain's CDR3 is CASSFMGLDGGTF. The CDR3 DNA reads TGTGCCAGCAGCTTCATGGGGCTCGACGGTGGCACCTTC. This chain connects TRBV5-5 to TRBJ1-2; tentative D call: TRBD1 (5 bases). CDR1 and CDR2 (germline): SGHKS, YYEKEE (reference sequence). Trimming pared 2 bases from V and 13 bases from J, leaving 18 bases between. The CDR3 contains 13 residues. Together with reference TRBV5-5 and TRBJ1-2, the CDR3 gives the full variable domain: DAGVTQSPTHLIKTRGQQVTLRCSPISGHKSVSWYQQVLGQGPQFIFQYYEKEERGRGNFPDRFSARQFPNYSSELNVNALLLGDSALYLCASSFMGLDGGTFGSGTRLTVV.

The rearrangement uses TRBV3-1 (or the pseudogene TRBV3-2) and TRBJ2-7, with 7 positions matching TRBD2. This CDR3 comprises 17 residues. Germline V CDR1 and CDR2: LGHDT, YNNKEL (reference sequence). With 3 bases clipped from V and 2 bases from J, the junction kept 13 bases outside the gene matches. In DNA, the CDR3 is TGTGCCAGCAGCCACCCCCCTCCGGCGGGGGTTGCCTACGAGCAGTACTTC. It is translated as CASSHPPPAGVAYEQYF.

This clone was observed a few times. The rearrangement uses TRBV6-5 and TRBJ2-1; D possibly corresponds to TRBD2 (6 bases). This CDR3 has 13 amino acids. V dropped 8 bases and J dropped 7 bases, with 15 bases sitting between them. The germline gives CDR1 MNHEY, CDR2 SVGAGI. The CDR3 DNA reads TGTGCCAGCCGGGAGTTAGGGTTGAATGAGCAGTTCTTC. Its translation is CASRELGLNEQFF.

V gene TRBV19 combines with J gene TRBJ1-2, with a weak D call TRBD1 (5 bases). The CDR3 extends over 15 amino acids. V was clipped by 4 bases and J by 5 bases, with 17 bases between them. Germline V gene data show CDR1 as LNHDA and CDR2 as SQIVND (reference sequence). The CDR3 DNA follows: TGTGCCAGTAGTACCGAGGGAGGGGCAGTTTATGGCTACACCTTC. The encoded protein is CASSTEGGAVYGYTF.